The 8 T cell receptor beta chains below all came from one sample that was sequenced in a study of OX40 agonist ivuxolimab in advanced cancers. Assay used: immunoSEQ multiplex PCR; TCRdb lists only in-frame clones, some missing. The profile shows more than 25,000 clones, around 75% of them singletons. Sequenced here: CD4+ or CD8+ T cells sorted from blood, sampled in a trial of the OX40 agonist ivuxolimab. Every receptor here comes from an adult with an advanced solid tumor such as melanoma, head and neck, liver or kidney cancer.

A single count supports this clone. This rearrangement joins TRBV2 to TRBJ2-6, with a weak D call TRBD2 (6 bases). Trimming took 11 bases from V and 2 from J, leaving 16 bases between them. Germline loops: CDR1 SNHLY, CDR2 FYNNEI. This CDR3 contains 15 residues. CDR3 region: CAGGFRTTGANVLTF. The CDR3 DNA follows: TGTGCCGGCGGATTCCGGACTACTGGGGCCAACGTCCTGACTTTC.

The chain couples TRBV9 to TRBJ1-1; possibly TRBD1 for D (5 bases). Germline V gene lookup returns CDR1 SGDLS and CDR2 YYNGEE. The CDR3 length is 12 residues. Trimming removed 9 bases from V and 4 bases from J, with 13 bases in between. The CDR3, as DNA: TGTGCCAAAAGCCGACAGTTCACTGAAGCTTTCTTT. Translation gives CAKSRQFTEAFF.

The chain uses TRBV7-9 and TRBJ1-5; D might be TRBD1 (5 bases). The length of the CDR3 is 14 residues. V was trimmed by 5 bases and J by 1 base, leaving 9 bases between them. Germline V gives CDR1 SEHNR, CDR2 FQNEAQ (reference sequence). The DNA of the CDR3 is TGTGCCAGCAGCCCGACAGAGAGCAATCAGCCCCAGCATTTT. It specifies CASSPTESNQPQHF.

The chain joins TRBV2 to TRBJ2-5; D is unresolved. The germline V gene has CDR1 SNHLY and CDR2 FYNNEI. This CDR3 has 14 residues. V was cut by 2 bases and J by 5 bases, with 12 bases left in between. CDR3 loop: CASSEFSIKETQYF. CDR3 bases: TGTGCCAGCAGTGAATTTAGCATCAAGGAGACCCAGTACTTC.

The CDR3 loop is CASSVYRGFSGANVLTF. The CDR3 region has the DNA TGTGCCAGCAGTGTTTACAGAGGATTCTCTGGGGCCAACGTCCTGACTTTC. The chain uses TRBV2 and TRBJ2-6; D is ambiguous. The CDR3 is made up of 17 amino acids. Germline values: CDR1 SNHLY, CDR2 FYNNEI. V was clipped by 4 bases and J by 0 bases, with 13 bases between them. The whole variable domain, remainder taken from reference TRBV2 and TRBJ2-6, is EPEVTQTPSHQVTQMGQEVILRCVPISNHLYFYWYRQILGQKVEFLVSFYNNEISEKSEIFDDQFSVERPDGSNFTLKIRSTKLEDSAMYFCASSVYRGFSGANVLTFGAGSRLTVL.

This chain joins TRBV5-1 and TRBJ2-2; maybe TRBD2 (6 bases). Germline CDR1 is SGHRS and CDR2 is YFSETQ. V was cut by 0 bases and J by 4 bases, with 16 bases left in between. This CDR3 has 17 amino acids. The CDR3 DNA sequence: TGCGCCAGCAGCTTGGCCTCTAGCGCCTCGGGCACCGGGGAGCTGTTTTTT. Translated, it gives CASSLASSASGTGELFF.

This clone was detected once. The V and J genes are TRBV30 and TRBJ1-1; 7 nucleotides line up with TRBD1. Germline trimming cut 0 bases from V and 6 bases from J; bases unmatched to any gene: 4. The CDR3 covers 13 residues. Per germline, CDR1 GTSNPN and CDR2 SVGIG (reference sequence). The CDR3 DNA is TGTGCCTGGAGTGTACGAGGGGGCGCTGAAGCTTTCTTT. As protein: CAWSVRGGAEAFF.

The chain employs TRBV28 and TRBJ1-4, with no clear D. V lost 5 bases, J lost 8 bases, and 12 bases lay in between. The CDR3 length is 13 residues. Germline CDR1 is MDHEN and CDR2 is SYDVKM. The CDR3, as DNA: TGTGCCAGCAGTCCGGGCAGAAGGGAAAAACTGTTTTTT. Amino acid sequence: CASSPGRREKLFF.